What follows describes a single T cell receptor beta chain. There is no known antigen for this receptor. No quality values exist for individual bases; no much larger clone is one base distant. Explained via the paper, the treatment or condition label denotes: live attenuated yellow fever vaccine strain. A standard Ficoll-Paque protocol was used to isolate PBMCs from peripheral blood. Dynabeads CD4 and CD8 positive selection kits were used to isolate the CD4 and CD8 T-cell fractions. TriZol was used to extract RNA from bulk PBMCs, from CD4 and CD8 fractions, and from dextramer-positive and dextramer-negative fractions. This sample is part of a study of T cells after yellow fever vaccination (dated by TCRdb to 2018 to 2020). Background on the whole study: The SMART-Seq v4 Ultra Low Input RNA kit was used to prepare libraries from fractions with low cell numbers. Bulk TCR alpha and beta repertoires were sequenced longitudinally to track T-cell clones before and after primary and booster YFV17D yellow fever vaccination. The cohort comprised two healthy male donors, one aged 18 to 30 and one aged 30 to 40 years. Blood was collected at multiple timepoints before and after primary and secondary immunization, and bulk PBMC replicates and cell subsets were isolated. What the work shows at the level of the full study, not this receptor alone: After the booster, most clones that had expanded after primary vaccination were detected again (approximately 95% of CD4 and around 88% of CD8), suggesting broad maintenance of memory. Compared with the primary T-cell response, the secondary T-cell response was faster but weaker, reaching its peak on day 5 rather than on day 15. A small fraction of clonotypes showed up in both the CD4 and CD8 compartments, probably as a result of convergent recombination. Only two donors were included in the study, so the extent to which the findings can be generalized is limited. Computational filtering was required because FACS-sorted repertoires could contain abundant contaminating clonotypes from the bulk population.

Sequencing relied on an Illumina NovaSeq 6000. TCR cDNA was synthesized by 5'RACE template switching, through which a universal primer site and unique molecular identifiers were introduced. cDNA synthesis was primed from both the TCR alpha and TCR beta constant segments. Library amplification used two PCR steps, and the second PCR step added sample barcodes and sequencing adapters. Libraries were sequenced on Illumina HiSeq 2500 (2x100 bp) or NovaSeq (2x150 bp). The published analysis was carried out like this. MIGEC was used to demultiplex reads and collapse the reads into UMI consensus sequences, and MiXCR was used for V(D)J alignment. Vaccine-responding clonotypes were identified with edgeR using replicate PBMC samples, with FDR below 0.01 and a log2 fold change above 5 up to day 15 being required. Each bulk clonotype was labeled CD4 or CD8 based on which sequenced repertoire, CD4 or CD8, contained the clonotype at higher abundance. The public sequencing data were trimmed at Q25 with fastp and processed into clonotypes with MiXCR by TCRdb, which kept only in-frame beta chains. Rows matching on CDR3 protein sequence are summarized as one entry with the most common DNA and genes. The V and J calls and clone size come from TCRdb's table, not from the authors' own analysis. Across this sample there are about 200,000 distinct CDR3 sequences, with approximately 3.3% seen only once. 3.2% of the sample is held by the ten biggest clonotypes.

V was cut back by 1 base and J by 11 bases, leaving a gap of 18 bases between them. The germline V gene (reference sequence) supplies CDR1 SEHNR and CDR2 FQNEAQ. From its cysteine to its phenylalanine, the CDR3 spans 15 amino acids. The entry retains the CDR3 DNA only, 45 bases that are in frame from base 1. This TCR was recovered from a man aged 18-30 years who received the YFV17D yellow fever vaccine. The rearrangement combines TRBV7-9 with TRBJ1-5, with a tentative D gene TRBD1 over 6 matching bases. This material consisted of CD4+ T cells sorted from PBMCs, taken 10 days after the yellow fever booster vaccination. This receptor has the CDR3 CASSLGAGAIGTQHF. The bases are TGTGCCAGCAGCTTAGGGGCAGGGGCGATTGGGACCCAGCATTTT.